A selection of T cell receptor beta chains follows, all from one sample in a study of cytomegalovirus exposure and HLA in healthy donors. Only in-frame clones appear in the TCRdb table, and some are missing; sequencing was by immunoSEQ multiplex PCR. The sample yields under 200,000 clones, about 79% seen once. Material for sequencing was PBMCs. These receptors were obtained from a woman aged 50 to 60 in good health and CMV-seronegative. Each CDR3 is given with its conserved first and last residue. A D gene is named only where the DNA matches it firmly. Not all rows give a size; the values are once, few, many and, for expanded clones, a class.

TRBV29-1,TRBJ2-7,13,TRBD1,few,CSVRGRTGGEQYF,TGCAGCGTTCGGGGTAGGACAGGGGGCGAGCAGTACTTC
TRBV28,TRBJ2-1,19,TRBD2,.,CASSLSGAGGGRHYNEQFF,TGTGCCAGCAGTTTATCGGGTGCGGGGGGGGGCAGACACTACAATGAGCAGTTCTTC
TRBV18,TRBJ2-7,16,.,.,CASSPRPSRAYYEQYF,TGTGCCAGCTCACCACGGCCGTCCAGGGCATACTACGAGCAGTACTTC
TRBV11-2,TRBJ2-7,15,.,once,CASSSRASRGYEQYF,TGTGCCAGCAGCTCCCGGGCCTCCCGGGGGTACGAGCAGTACTTC
TRBV10-3,TRBJ2-1,14,.,.,CAISESQDYNEQFF,TGTGCCATCAGTGAGTCACAGGATTACAATGAGCAGTTCTTC
TRBV7-9,TRBJ2-5,16,TRBD1,.,CASSLASGGRRETQYF,TGTGCCAGCAGCTTAGCTTCAGGGGGTAGGCGAGAGACCCAGTACTTC
TRBV6-6,TRBJ2-1,11,.,.,CASSLENEQFF,TGTGCCAGCAGTTTAGAGAATGAGCAGTTCTTC
TRBV4-1,TRBJ2-7,16,TRBD1,.,CASSHLLRQGAYEQYF,TGCGCCAGCAGCCACCTCCTCCGACAGGGAGCCTACGAGCAGTACTTC
TRBV7-2,TRBJ2-1,15,TRBD2,once,CASSPGLDSYNEQFF,TGTGCCAGCAGCCCCGGACTAGACTCCTACAATGAGCAGTTCTTC
TRBV28,TRBJ2-3,16,TRBD1,once,CASSHVSDRAQDTQYF,TGTGCCAGCAGCCATGTTTCCGACAGGGCCCAAGATACGCAGTATTTT
TRBV28,TRBJ1-2,15,TRBD1,.,CASSSVRGLSSGYTF,TGTGCCAGCAGTTCCGTCAGGGGGCTATCAAGTGGCTACACCTTC
TRBV5-6,TRBJ2-1,15,.,.,CASSFLSVTYNEQFF,TGTGCCAGCAGCTTTCTCTCAGTTACCTACAATGAGCAGTTCTTC
TRBV7-9,TRBJ2-7,13,.,.,CASSSGVPYEQYF,TGTGCCAGCAGTTCCGGGGTCCCCTACGAGCAGTACTTC
TRBV11-2,TRBJ2-1,14,.,.,CASSLDLPGNEQFF,TGTGCCAGCAGCTTAGATCTCCCAGGGAATGAGCAGTTCTTC
TRBV7-9,TRBJ1-6,14,.,once,CSSSSGQESSPLHF,TGTTCCAGCAGCTCGGGACAAGAAAGTTCACCCCTCCACTTT
TRBV14,TRBJ1-5,13,.,few,CASSQYRNQPQHF,TGTGCCAGCAGCCAATATAGAAATCAGCCCCAGCATTTT
TRBV7-3,TRBJ2-2,17,TRBD2,.,CASSSSILSGRGGELFF,TGTGCCAGCAGCTCATCGATTTTGTCGGGGAGGGGTGGGGAGCTGTTTTTT
TRBV12-5,TRBJ2-1,18,TRBD2,.,CASGFHLLAGGLGNEQFF,TGTGCTAGTGGTTTCCACCTACTAGCGGGAGGGCTTGGGAATGAGCAGTTCTTC
TRBV7-9,TRBJ1-1,12,.,.,CASTFQGTEAFF,TGTGCCAGCACTTTCCAGGGCACTGAAGCTTTCTTT
TRBV5-6,TRBJ1-4,15,.,.,CASSPGRGGNEKLFF,TGTGCCAGCAGCCCCGGACGGGGAGGGAATGAAAAACTGTTTTTT
TRBV28,TRBJ1-2,15,.,.,CASRGGGLRAYGYTF,TGTGCCAGCAGGGGAGGGGGTTTGAGAGCCTATGGCTACACCTTC
TRBV11-2,TRBJ2-1,14,.,once,CASRTSGAYNEQFF,TGTGCCAGCAGAACATCCGGGGCCTACAATGAGCAGTTCTTC
TRBV13,TRBJ1-6,14,TRBD1,few,CASSLVQGNSPLHF,TGTGCCAGCAGCTTAGTACAGGGGAATTCACCCCTCCACTTT
TRBV2,TRBJ2-1,15,TRBD2,.,CASRVTSGGYNEQFF,TGTGCCAGCAGGGTTACTAGCGGGGGCTACAATGAGCAGTTCTTC
TRBV18,TRBJ1-5,15,TRBD1,.,CASSGVTGGNQPQHF,TGTGCCAGCTCAGGAGTGACAGGGGGCAATCAGCCCCAGCATTTT
TRBV7-3,TRBJ2-1,17,TRBD2,.,CASSPRTSGRAYNEQFF,TGTGCCAGCAGCCCTAGGACTAGCGGGAGGGCCTACAATGAGCAGTTCTTC